Sequencing of this T cell receptor beta chain was carried out in a study of metastatic and nonmetastatic thyroid tumors. In the study overall: Where malignant and benign thyroid patients were concerned, repertoires were compared across blood and tumor or nodule tissue. Study findings and constraints: TCR beta diversity was reportedly significantly higher in malignant thyroid tumors than benign nodules, in blood and tumor.

Patients were all untreated before their thyroid surgery. In the study's own analysis: Clinicopathological groups supplied CDR3 differences that were used to build a distant-metastasis classifier for papillary thyroid cancer. TCRdb reanalyzed the PCR reads with MiXCR. TCRdb's processing, not the authors', yielded these V and J calls. Here the sample spans about 89,000 clones, around 13% being singletons. This clone occurred many times. The antigen remains undetermined. Material for sequencing was tumor tissue. This TCR came from a female donor with papillary thyroid cancer or a benign thyroid nodule (not recorded which). Some clones in this sample may be carry-over from other donors' samples.

The DNA of the CDR3 is TGCGCCAGCAGCCGCGGACAGGGAGGCTATGGCTACACCTTC. Its protein product is CASSRGQGGYGYTF. The V call is TRBV5-1, the J call TRBJ1-2; 8 nucleotides agree with TRBD1. The J segment lost 4 bases and the V segment lost 4 bases, leaving 6 bases of the junction unmatched. This CDR3 contains 14 residues. Germline CDR1 is SGHRS and CDR2 is YFSETQ.